The 3 T cell receptor beta chains given below trace back to one sample, sequenced in a study of cytomegalovirus exposure and HLA in healthy donors. Primers: 60 Vbeta forward and 13 Jbeta reverse. The repertoire was sequenced with immunoSEQ multiplex PCR; TCRdb's copy has only in-frame clones and lacks some. The sample lists approximately 76,000 clones; around 80% were seen once. Sequenced input: PBMCs. These receptors were collected from a man in his thirties or forties in good health and CMV-seronegative.

The rearrangement links TRBV18 to TRBJ2-7; TRBD1 matches at 9 bases. CDR1 and CDR2 from the germline V gene are KGHSH and LQKENI. The V segment lost 3 bases and the J segment 5 bases; nucleotides outside the gene matches: 5. This CDR3 spans 14 amino acids. The CDR3 nucleotides are TGTGCCAGCTCACCCTCTAGGACAGGGGACGAGCAGTACTTC. It specifies CASSPSRTGDEQYF. Drawing the rest from reference TRBV18 and TRBJ2-7, the complete variable domain is NAGVMQNPRHLVRRRGQEARLRCSPMKGHSHVYWYRQLPEEGLKFMVYLQKENIIDESGMPKERFSAEFPKEGPSILRIQQVVRGDSAAYFCASSPSRTGDEQYFGPGTRLTVT.

V is TRBV5-1 and J is TRBJ2-5, with TRBD1 matching over 10 bases. This CDR3 spans 15 amino acids. Germline-derived CDR1 and CDR2 are SGHRS and YFSETQ. V shed 3 bases, J shed 1 base, and the junction held 3 bases outside the gene matches. The CDR3 is CASSSGQGGQETQYF. CDR3 in DNA: TGCGCCAGCAGCTCCGGACAGGGGGGCCAAGAGACCCAGTACTTC.

About this clone itself: The junction departs from germline at one end; a sequencing error may be responsible. The chain carries TRBV4-3 and TRBJ2-3; 9 bases match TRBD2. Germline V gene data show CDR1 as LGHNA and CDR2 as YSLEER. The CDR3 is 15 residues long. The CDR3 region has the DNA TGCGCCAGCAGCCAAACCGGGACTAGCAGAGATACGCAGTATTTT. Translated: CASSQTGTSRDTQYF.